In this sample, the clone carrying this T cell receptor (beta chain) turned up many times. As yet, its antigen is unknown. TCRdb fed the 5' RACE reads into MiXCR, producing one record per CDR3 protein. The table has fewer than 250,000 distinct CDR3 sequences, around 8.1% seen once. This CDR3 comprises 16 residues. Germline V gene sequence: CDR1 MDHEN, CDR2 SYDVKM. The V segment lost 5 bases and the J segment 2 bases; nucleotides outside the gene matches: 10. The data were obtained in a study of identical twins. The study's findings and limits: Carriage of fewer insertions was seen in abundant cord blood beta clonotypes, whereas memory repertoires showed none. Conclusions relied on cross-sectional statistical analysis, not following the same donors.

This same sample was also part of a study on yellow fever vaccine responses in identical twins.

This receptor was identified in a woman aged 18-35 years in good health. The chain carries TRBV28 and TRBJ2-3; 7 nucleotides match TRBD1. Material for sequencing was memory (CD45RO+) T cells sorted from blood. The CDR3 spells CASSIMTGSHTDTQYF. The DNA for the CDR3 is TGTGCCAGCAGTATAATGACAGGGTCACACACAGATACGCAGTATTTT.